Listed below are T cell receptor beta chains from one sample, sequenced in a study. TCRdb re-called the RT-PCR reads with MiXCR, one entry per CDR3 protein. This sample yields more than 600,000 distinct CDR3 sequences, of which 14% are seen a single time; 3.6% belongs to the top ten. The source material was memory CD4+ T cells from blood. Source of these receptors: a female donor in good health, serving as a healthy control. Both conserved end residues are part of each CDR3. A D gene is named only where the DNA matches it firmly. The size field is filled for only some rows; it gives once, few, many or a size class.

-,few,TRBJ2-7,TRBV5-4,CASSFGSHSYEQYF,TGTGCCAGCAGCTTCGGCAGCCACTCCTACGAGCAGTACTTC
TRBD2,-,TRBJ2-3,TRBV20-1,CSASPVSSGISTDTQYF,TGCAGTGCTAGCCCAGTTTCTAGCGGAATAAGCACAGATACGCAGTATTTT
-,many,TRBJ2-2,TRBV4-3,CASSQQTGNTGELFF,TGCGCCAGCAGCCAGCAGACAGGGAACACCGGGGAGCTGTTTTTT
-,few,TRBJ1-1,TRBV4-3,CASTIQIRENTEAFF,TGCGCCAGCACCATTCAAATCAGGGAGAACACTGAAGCTTTCTTT
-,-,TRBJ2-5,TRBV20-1,CSARGAVQETQYF,TGCAGTGCTAGAGGGGCAGTTCAAGAGACCCAGTACTTC
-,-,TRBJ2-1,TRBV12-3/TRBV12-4,CASSLSEGRGNEQFF,TGTGCCAGCAGTTTATCCGAGGGCCGTGGAAATGAGCAGTTCTTC
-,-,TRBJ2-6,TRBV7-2,CASSLEGYSGANVLTF,TGTGCCAGCAGCTTAGAGGGGTACTCTGGGGCCAACGTCCTGACTTTC
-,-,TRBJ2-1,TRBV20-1,CSALRGRGGYNEQFF,TGCAGTGCCCTCCGGGGACGCGGAGGGTACAATGAGCAGTTCTTC
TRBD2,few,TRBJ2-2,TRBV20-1,CSARDGTSPLGELFF,TGCAGTGCTAGAGATGGGACTAGCCCACTGGGGGAGCTGTTTTTT
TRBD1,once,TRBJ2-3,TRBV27,CASTRTGAFTDTQNF,TGTGCCAGCACCCGGACAGGGGCCTTCACAGATACGCAAAATTTT
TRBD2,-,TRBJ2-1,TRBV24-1,CATSDDTSGNYNEQFF,TGTGCCACCAGTGACGACACTAGCGGGAACTACAATGAGCAGTTCTTC
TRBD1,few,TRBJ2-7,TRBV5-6,CASSSTGTGGLYEQYF,TGTGCCAGCAGCTCCACCGGGACAGGGGGATTATACGAGCAGTACTTC
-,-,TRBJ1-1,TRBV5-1,CASSLFGGRDTEAFF,TGCGCCAGCAGCTTGTTCGGGGGGAGGGACACTGAAGCTTTCTTT
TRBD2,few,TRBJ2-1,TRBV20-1,CSASNAGGSNEQFF,TGCAGTGCTAGCAATGCGGGAGGATCGAATGAGCAGTTCTTC
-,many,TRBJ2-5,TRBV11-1,CASNGAGATYF,TGTGCCAGCAACGGAGCAGGGGCCACGTACTTC
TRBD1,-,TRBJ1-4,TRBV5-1,CASSLAATGGEKLFF,TGCGCCAGCAGCTTGGCCGCGACAGGGGGGGAAAAACTGTTTTTT